The 29 T cell receptor beta chains listed next were all sequenced from one sample in a study of T-cell memory formation after mild COVID-19 (dated by TCRdb to the early 2020s). Receptors were amplified or captured by 5' RACE. Sequencing was carried out with an Illumina NovaSeq 6000. The public sequencing data were trimmed at Q25 with fastp and processed into clonotypes with MiXCR by TCRdb, which kept only in-frame beta chains. Rows are unified per CDR3 protein, each entry keeping the most common DNA and genes. For this sample there are approximately 500,000 distinct CDR3 sequences; roughly 25% appear just once. Together, the top ten hold about 12% of the sample. The sequencing sample was made of PBMCs or a T cell subset sorted from them (not recorded which). Every receptor here comes from an adult woman who had mild COVID-19 (a few samples of this study predate the infection). The sample titles of this study are shuffled in the database, so cell type and time point are left out; the donor was told from shared clones.

This clonotype was observed a few times. The chain links TRBV12-3 or TRBV12-4 to TRBJ2-1; unclear D gene. The CDR3 loop spans 18 amino acids. V gave up 2 bases and J gave up 0 bases, with 17 bases separating them. In DNA, the CDR3 is TGTGCCAGCAGTTTAACGTTAGGGAAGGAAAGCTCCTACAATGAGCAGTTCTTC. It codes for CASSLTLGKESSYNEQFF.

V gene TRBV7-9 combines with J gene TRBJ1-1; 7 nucleotides align to TRBD1. From germline, CDR1 is SEHNR and CDR2 FQNEAQ (reference sequence). The CDR3 is 16 residues long. V dropped 3 bases and J dropped 0; count of bases not matched to a gene: 7. CDR3 protein: CASSFWTGTMNTEAFF. CDR3 sequence (DNA): TGTGCCAGCAGCTTCTGGACAGGCACTATGAACACTGAAGCTTTCTTT.

The table lists this clonotype with a few counts. The chain carries TRBV5-1 and TRBJ2-5, with D perhaps TRBD2 (6 bases). The CDR3 sequence is 14 residues long. V lost 5 bases, J lost 5 bases, and 16 bases lay in between. CDR1 SGHRS and CDR2 YFSETQ come from the germline V gene. CDR3 sequence reads: CASSPGTRGETQYF. The CDR3 bases are TGCGCCAGCAGTCCCGGGACTCGAGGGGAGACCCAGTACTTC.

Only a few counts were recorded for this clonotype. CDR3 bases: TGTGCCAGCAGCTCAAGCGGGACTCAACCTTGGAATGAGCAGTTCTTC. Translated, it gives CASSSSGTQPWNEQFF. The chain is built from TRBV7-9 and TRBJ2-1; 7 bases align to TRBD2. Germline assignment: CDR1 SEHNR and CDR2 FQNEAQ (reference sequence). V lost 4 bases, J lost 7 bases, and 13 bases stayed unmatched. The CDR3 extends over 16 amino acids.

There are a few counts of this clonotype. The chain employs TRBV12-3 or TRBV12-4 and TRBJ2-5, with a possible D match to TRBD2 (6 bases). This CDR3 is built from 12 residues. Trimming removed 8 bases from V and 4 bases from J, with 11 bases in between. In DNA form, the CDR3 reads TGTGCCAGCTCGTCGGGGGTAGAGACCCAGTACTTC. Encoded protein: CASSSGVETQYF.

The chain joins TRBV30 to TRBJ2-3; D remains ambiguous. The V gene's germline CDR1 is GTSNPN and CDR2 SVGIG (reference sequence). The CDR3 contains 14 residues. The V end was cut by 0 bases, the J end by 2 bases, with 9 bases between. CDR3 sequence (DNA): TGTGCCTGGAGTGTTGGTGCGTCCACAGATACGCAGTATTTT. Its protein product is CAWSVGASTDTQYF.

The CDR3 is CASSPKRAGGRHRETQYF. In DNA, the CDR3 is TGCGCCAGCAGCCCGAAACGGGCGGGGGGACGGCACCGGGAGACCCAGTACTTC. The chain has TRBV4-1 and TRBJ2-5; TRBD2 matches at 8 bases. Trimming cost V 4 bases and J 5 bases; bases outside gene matches: 18. Germline V gene lookup returns CDR1 MGHRA and CDR2 YSYEKL. The CDR3 has 18 residues.

This clonotype was counted a few times. The rearrangement links TRBV7-9 to TRBJ2-7, with D perhaps matching TRBD2 (5 bases). Per germline, CDR1 SEHNR and CDR2 FQNEAQ (reference sequence). This CDR3 is 13 amino acids long. The V gene lost 8 bases and the J gene lost 3 bases, with 14 bases spanning the gap. DNA for the CDR3: TGTGCCAGCGCGATGCCTGGACTCTACGAGCAGTACTTC. Encoded protein: CASAMPGLYEQYF. Variable domain in full (rest from reference TRBV7-9 and TRBJ2-7): DTGVSQNPRHKITKRGQNVTFRCDPISEHNRLYWYRQTLGQGPEFLTYFQNEAQLEKSRLLSDRFSAERPKGSFSTLEIQRTEQGDSAMYLCASAMPGLYEQYFGPGTRLTVT.

J is TRBJ2-1 and V is TRBV7-9; TRBD2 agrees at 7 bases. The CDR3 runs 14 residues. From germline, CDR1 is SEHNR and CDR2 FQNEAQ (reference sequence). V gave up 2 bases and J gave up 10 bases; unmatched junction bases: 8. The CDR3 loop is CASSLLGLADEQFF. The DNA for the CDR3 is TGTGCCAGCAGCTTACTAGGGCTAGCGGACGAGCAGTTCTTC. Supplemented by reference TRBV7-9 and TRBJ2-1, the full variable domain reads DTGVSQNPRHKITKRGQNVTFRCDPISEHNRLYWYRQTLGQGPEFLTYFQNEAQLEKSRLLSDRFSAERPKGSFSTLEIQRTEQGDSAMYLCASSLLGLADEQFFGPGTRLTVL.

The genes are TRBV7-3 and TRBJ2-3, with 8 bases that match TRBD2. CDR1 and CDR2 (germline): SGHTA, FQGTGA. The junction had 10 bases not matched to a gene; V was cut back by 8 bases and J by 0 bases. There are 16 residues in the CDR3. CDR3 in DNA: TGTGCCAGCTCTTATACTAGCGGATGGAGCACAGATACGCAGTATTTT. Translating it yields CASSYTSGWSTDTQYF.

This clonotype turned up a few times. This CDR3 reads CATSRDTAGPQETQYF. CDR3 nucleotide sequence: TGTGCCACCAGCAGAGACACAGCGGGGCCACAAGAGACCCAGTACTTC. The chain couples TRBV15 to TRBJ2-5; 7 bases are shared with TRBD2. V trimming: 0 bases; J trimming: 2 bases; junction bases outside the gene matches: 6. CDR3 length: 16 residues. Germline CDR1 and CDR2: LNHNV and YYDKDF (reference sequence).

The sample holds a few counts of this clonotype. The J gene is TRBJ2-1, the V gene TRBV7-3; 9 bases map to TRBD2. This CDR3 is built from 15 residues. Unmatched junction bases numbered 9, after V lost 5 bases and J lost 7 bases. Germline CDR1 is SGHTA and CDR2 is FQGTGA. As DNA, the CDR3 is TGTGCCAGCAGCAGGCGGGGGGGAGGGTCGAATGAGCAGTTCTTC. Amino acids: CASSRRGGGSNEQFF.

The chain is built from TRBV19 and TRBJ2-7, with D perhaps TRBD1 or TRBD2 (5 bases each). V lost 3 bases, J lost 5 bases, and 14 bases lay in between. This CDR3 region has 14 residues. Germline values: CDR1 LNHDA, CDR2 SQIVND (reference sequence). The CDR3 sequence: CASSMLGPINEQYF. Written as DNA, the CDR3 is TGTGCCAGTAGTATGCTGGGACCTATTAACGAGCAGTACTTC.

The V call is TRBV5-1, the J call TRBJ2-7; 7 bases are a match to TRBD1. The CDR3 spans 15 residues. V was clipped by 4 bases and J by 7 bases; unmatched bases: 14. In germline, CDR1 is SGHRS, CDR2 YFSETQ. The CDR3 reads CASSKPRDSSGEQYF. CDR3 sequence (DNA): TGCGCCAGCAGCAAACCCCGGGACAGTTCGGGAGAGCAGTACTTC.

This clonotype was counted only a few times. V usage is TRBV5-1 and J usage is TRBJ2-2; D is perhaps TRBD1 (6 bases). Germline V gene sequence: CDR1 SGHRS, CDR2 YFSETQ. The CDR3 is 15 amino acids. V was shortened by 2 bases and J by 5 bases, with 13 bases between the two germline ends. This CDR3 reads CASSLGQLTTGELFF. The CDR3 nucleotides are TGCGCCAGCAGCTTAGGACAGCTTACAACCGGGGAGCTGTTTTTT.

The chain recombines TRBV5-5 with TRBJ2-7; weak D call: TRBD2 (6 bases). V was shortened by 1 base and J by 6 bases, with 11 bases between the two germline ends. Germline V gives CDR1 SGHKS, CDR2 YYEKEE (reference sequence). There are 13 residues in the CDR3. In DNA form, the CDR3 reads TGTGCCAGCAGCTTGACGACCGGGGGCGAGCAGTACTTC. It codes for CASSLTTGGEQYF.

The V and J genes are TRBV3-1 and TRBJ1-1; D unresolved. Germline CDR1 reads LGHDT; CDR2 reads YNNKEL (reference sequence). Between the trimmed V and J ends, which lost 5 bases and 10 bases, there was a span of 17 bases. This CDR3 has 13 amino acids. The CDR3 loop reads CASSDAYFARAFF. The CDR3 nucleotides are TGTGCCAGCAGCGATGCTTACTTCGCCCGAGCTTTCTTT.

This clonotype has more than one count but fewer than ten. V gene TRBV4-3 combines with J gene TRBJ2-5; 8 positions agree with TRBD1. After removal of 3 bases from V and 5 bases from J, the junction contained 5 bases not matched to a gene. Germline V CDR1 and CDR2: LGHNA, YSLEER. The CDR3 spans 14 residues. DNA for the CDR3: TGCGCCAGCAGCCACCAGGGGGCCAGGGAGACCCAGTACTTC. Encoded protein: CASSHQGARETQYF.

The chain has TRBV6-5 and TRBJ2-7; unclear D gene. The CDR3 consists of 16 residues. Germline-derived CDR1 and CDR2 are MNHEY and SVGAGI. V lost 6 bases and J 2 bases, leaving 20 bases between the germline ends. CDR3 amino acids: CASSNPLTEPAYEQYF. Here the CDR3 DNA reads TGTGCCAGCAGCAACCCCCTCACGGAGCCGGCCTACGAGCAGTACTTC.

The chain recombines TRBV12-3 or TRBV12-4 with TRBJ2-1; D might be TRBD2 (5 bases). V gave up 0 bases and J gave up 7 bases, with 13 bases separating them. The CDR3 length is 15 residues. The CDR3 nucleotides read TGTGCCAGCAGTTTAGCGGGAGTTAATAGGAATGAGCAGTTCTTC. Residues: CASSLAGVNRNEQFF.

The CDR3 is CASSFGSNTGELFF. The DNA for the CDR3 is TGTGCCAGCAGCTTTGGGTCCAACACCGGGGAGCTGTTTTTT. The V call is TRBV11-2, the J call TRBJ2-2; D gene uncertain. CDR1 is SGHAT and CDR2 is FQNNGV in the germline V gene. The V end lost 3 bases, the J end lost 2 bases, and 7 bases lay between the germline ends. CDR3 size: 14 residues.

In this sample, this clonotype turned up a few times. The chain carries TRBV24-1 and TRBJ2-5; the match to TRBD2 covers 8 bases. CDR1 and CDR2 from the germline V gene are KGHDR and SFDVKD. Unmatched junction bases numbered 8, after V lost 5 bases and J lost 4 bases. The CDR3 contains 15 residues. The CDR3 protein is CATSARGGRGETQYF. As DNA, the CDR3 is TGTGCCACCAGTGCTCGCGGGGGGCGCGGAGAGACCCAGTACTTC.

This chain links TRBV7-2 with TRBJ2-1, with D possibly TRBD2 on 5 matching bases. Germline CDR1 is SGHTA and CDR2 is FQGNSA. Deletions cut 5 bases from V and 10 bases from J, with 15 bases between. The CDR3 consists of 13 residues. The CDR3 sequence: CASSQPTGKEQFF. CDR3 coding DNA: TGTGCCAGCAGCCAACCCACCGGGAAAGAGCAGTTCTTC.

This rearrangement joins TRBV6-1 to TRBJ2-7; D perhaps matches TRBD2 (5 bases). CDR3 length: 12 amino acids. V dropped 6 bases and J dropped 3 bases, with 9 bases sitting between them. Germline V CDR1 and CDR2: MNHNS, SASEGT. The CDR3 loop is CASSRGNYEQYF. In DNA, the CDR3 is TGTGCCAGCAGCCGGGGAAACTACGAGCAGTACTTC.

This clonotype showed up just once. The V call is TRBV7-2, the J call TRBJ2-2; no clear D gene. V was cut by 8 bases and J by 4 bases, with 14 bases left in between. The CDR3 loop spans 14 amino acids. The germline CDR1 and CDR2 sequences are SGHTA and FQGNSA. For the CDR3, the DNA is TGTGCCAGCGGTTTCCCCGGCGGCACCGGGGAGCTGTTTTTT. It translates to CASGFPGGTGELFF. Full variable domain (rest looked up from reference TRBV7-2 and TRBJ2-2): GAGVSQSPSNKVTEKGKDVELRCDPISGHTALYWYRQSLGQGLEFLIYFQGNSAPDKSGLPSDRFSAERTGGSVSTLTIQRTQQEDSAVYLCASGFPGGTGELFFGEGSRLTVL.

This chain uses TRBV5-5 with TRBJ2-7; the D is unclear. This CDR3 has 14 amino acids. Germline V CDR1 and CDR2: SGHKS, YYEKEE (reference sequence). V was pared by 5 bases and J by 5 bases, with 17 bases between. The CDR3 DNA reads as TGTGCCAGCAGTTTTTTTTCGATGGGTCACGAGCAGTACTTC. Translation: CASSFFSMGHEQYF.

This clonotype has ten or more counts. The germline gene is not matched at one end of the junction; a read error may be the cause. The J gene is TRBJ2-5, the V gene TRBV7-9, with D unresolved. The CDR3 sequence is 13 residues long. CDR1 and CDR2 from the germline V gene are SEHNR and FQNEAQ (reference sequence). The CDR3 DNA reads TGCGCCAGCAGCTTCACTACCCAAGAGACCCAGTACTTC. It is translated as CASSFTTQETQYF.

This clonotype has only a few counts. The chain employs TRBV20-1 and TRBJ2-7; 7 bases match TRBD2. The CDR3 spans 13 residues. Germline trimming cut 6 bases from V and 4 bases from J; bases unmatched to any gene: 9. Germline V gene lookup returns CDR1 DFQATT and CDR2 SNEGSKA (reference sequence). CDR3 DNA: TGCAGTGCGGCGGGGGTCTTGTCATACGAGCAGTACTTC. Translation gives CSAAGVLSYEQYF.

V gene TRBV7-9 combines with J gene TRBJ2-7, with a possible D match to TRBD1 (7 bases). Germline V gene lookup returns CDR1 SEHNR and CDR2 FQNEAQ (reference sequence). V was clipped by 8 bases and J by 6 bases, with 17 bases between them. This CDR3 spans 13 amino acids. CDR3: CASHSGGFSEQYF. Written as DNA, the CDR3 is TGTGCCAGCCATTCAGGGGGGTTTTCCGAGCAGTACTTC.